This T cell receptor beta chain was observed in a study of blood T cell repertoires in COVID-19. This CDR3 is 17 amino acids long. The germline V gene encodes CDR1 SGDLS and CDR2 YYNGEE. Unmatched junction bases numbered 11, after V lost 4 bases and J lost 5 bases. Clones were read by immunoSEQ multiplex PCR, and TCRdb kept only the in-frame ones, dropping some. This sample carries about 66,000 clones, roughly 78% of them seen once, and the ten largest clones take more than 9.5%. The chain uses TRBV9 and TRBJ2-3; 12 bases fit TRBD2. The sequenced sample was peripheral blood. The TCR was taken from a human donor in a cohort sampled during active COVID-19. The CDR3 loop reads CASSPRLAGATLDTQYF. CDR3 coding DNA: TGTGCCAGCAGCCCGCGACTAGCGGGAGCAACCTTAGATACGCAGTATTTT.